This TCR beta chain was recorded in a study of beta chain features in type 1 diabetes. Broader study findings: VDJ junctions from type 1 diabetes patients carried fewer insertions and larger deletions. In the patient group, naive, central memory and Treg TCRB repertoires seemed more alike than in the healthy donor group. Shortening that was moderate but significant affected the TCRB CDR3s of Type 1 diabetes patients in all four CD4+ subsets.

There are a few counts of this clone. What it recognizes is unknown. The isolated RNA, all of it, was reverse transcribed, so expressed TCRB transcripts were what got sequenced. Some 3.4 million reads were obtained on average from naive, central memory and regulatory T cell samples. Assay used: immunoSEQ multiplex PCR; TCRdb lists only in-frame clones, some missing. The sample yields some 640,000 clones, roughly 13% seen once. The sequenced material came from naive CD4+ T cells from blood. The clonotype was recovered from a man aged 18 to 29 with type 1 diabetes.

This CDR3 is CASSLIVRDRAAGNTIYF. CDR3 sequence (DNA): TGTGCCAGCAGCTTAATCGTCAGGGACAGGGCTGCTGGAAACACCATATATTTT. The chain couples TRBV11-2 to TRBJ1-3; TRBD1 aligns across 9 bases. The J segment lost 2 bases and the V segment lost 2 bases, leaving 10 bases of the junction unmatched. There are 18 residues in the CDR3. Germline V CDR1 and CDR2: SGHAT, FQNNGV. The full variable domain, with the rest looked up from reference TRBV11-2 and TRBJ1-3, is EAGVAQSPRYKIIEKRQSVAFWCNPISGHATLYWYQQILGQGPKLLIQFQNNGVVDDSQLPKDRFSAERLKGVDSTLKIQPAKLEDSAVYLCASSLIVRDRAAGNTIYFGEGSWLTVV.